The 13 T cell receptor beta chains below were found in one sample sequenced in a study of T cells after yellow fever vaccination. From the 5' RACE reads, TCRdb called clonotypes with MiXCR, one entry per CDR3 protein. This table holds under 250,000 distinct CDR3 sequences, 6.9% found once. Material: CD4+ T cells sorted from PBMCs, obtained 15 days after the yellow fever booster vaccination. These receptors were obtained from a man under 40 who received the YFV17D yellow fever vaccine.

This sequence joins TRBV5-1 and TRBJ2-7; 7 bases line up with TRBD1. This CDR3 contains 14 residues. V was clipped by 0 bases and J by 3 bases; unmatched bases: 3. The V gene's germline CDR1 is SGHRS and CDR2 YFSETQ. The CDR3 nucleotides read TGCGCCAGCAGCTTGGACGGACAGGTCTACGAGCAGTACTTC. Encoded protein: CASSLDGQVYEQYF.

The table lists this clonotype with a few counts. The chain carries TRBV24-1 and TRBJ2-7, with 10 bases aligning to TRBD1. The CDR3 is 16 amino acids. Trimming cost V 2 bases and J 2 bases; bases outside gene matches: 5. Germline V lookup: CDR1 KGHDR, CDR2 SFDVKD. The CDR3 coding sequence is TGTGCCACCAGTGATTCTCCGGGACAGGGGCCCTACGAGCAGTACTTC. Translation gives CATSDSPGQGPYEQYF.

Here the CDR3 DNA reads TGCAGTGCTAGGATTACAGGGGAACAGCCCCAGCATTTT. It is translated as CSARITGEQPQHF. The chain carries TRBV20-1 and TRBJ1-5; TRBD1 aligns across 7 bases. The germline V gene encodes CDR1 DFQATT and CDR2 SNEGSKA (reference sequence). The V gene end was trimmed by 3 bases and the J gene end by 7 bases; junction bases not matched to a gene: 6. The CDR3 loop spans 13 amino acids.

This clonotype was observed a few times. J is TRBJ1-1 and V is TRBV7-9; no definite D call. The CDR3 is 13 residues long. V lost 4 bases and J 3 bases, leaving 9 bases between the germline ends. CDR1 and CDR2 from the germline V gene are SEHNR and FQNEAQ (reference sequence). The CDR3 sequence is CASSSEGYTEAFF. DNA of the CDR3: TGTGCCAGCAGCTCTGAAGGGTACACTGAAGCTTTCTTT. Full variable domain (missing parts from reference TRBV7-9 and TRBJ1-1): DTGVSQNPRHKITKRGQNVTFRCDPISEHNRLYWYRQTLGQGPEFLTYFQNEAQLEKSRLLSDRFSAERPKGSFSTLEIQRTEQGDSAMYLCASSSEGYTEAFFGQGTRLTVV.

This clonotype occurred a few times. V usage is TRBV5-4 and J usage is TRBJ2-5; D not certain. The V and J ends lost 2 bases and 5 bases respectively, with 7 bases between them. From germline, CDR1 is SGHNT and CDR2 YYREEE (reference sequence). There are 12 residues in the CDR3. The CDR3 spells CASSFPSETQYF. CDR3 coding DNA: TGTGCCAGCAGCTTCCCTTCGGAGACCCAGTACTTC.

This clonotype was seen a few times. The CDR3 protein is CASSLRTTGRDTQYF. DNA of the CDR3: TGTGCCAGCAGCTTACGGACTACGGGGAGGGATACGCAGTATTTT. The chain joins TRBV5-5 to TRBJ2-3; D perhaps matches TRBD2 (6 bases). The V end was cut by 2 bases, the J end by 6 bases, with 16 bases between. The CDR3 extends over 15 amino acids. Per germline, CDR1 SGHKS and CDR2 YYEKEE (reference sequence).

V and J are TRBV10-3 and TRBJ2-1, with 8 bases fitting TRBD1. Germline CDR1 is ENHRY and CDR2 is SYGVKD. The CDR3 length is 15 residues. The V and J ends lost 5 bases and 5 bases, in that order; junction bases with no gene match: 8. CDR3 nucleotide sequence: TGTGCCATCAGTTTACCGGGACAGGAGGACAATGAGCAGTTCTTC. Translated: CAISLPGQEDNEQFF.

The chain joins TRBV7-2 to TRBJ2-7; a weak D match, TRBD2 (5 bases). CDR1 is SGHTA and CDR2 is FQGNSA in the germline V gene. CDR3 size: 12 residues. The V gene lost 9 bases and the J gene lost 12 bases, with 21 bases spanning the gap. CDR3 sequence reads: CARTDPGYEGYF. In DNA, the CDR3 is TGTGCCAGGACCGACCCTGGCTACGAGGGGTACTTC.

The rearrangement joins TRBV10-3 to TRBJ1-5; D is uncertain. The CDR3 covers 13 residues. The V and J ends lost 11 bases and 3 bases respectively, with 14 bases between them. The germline V gene has CDR1 ENHRY and CDR2 SYGVKD. The CDR3 DNA reads TGTGCCGCGCGTCGGGCTTACAATCAGCCCCAGCATTTT. The encoded protein is CAARRAYNQPQHF.

The CDR3 sequence: CASSFRLAEQGWGEQYF. Here the CDR3 DNA reads TGCGCCAGCAGCTTTAGGCTAGCGGAGCAGGGTTGGGGCGAGCAGTACTTC. The V call is TRBV5-1, the J call TRBJ2-7; the match to TRBD2 covers 7 bases. Germline CDR1 and CDR2: SGHRS and YFSETQ. The junction had 17 bases not matched to a gene; V was cut back by 2 bases and J by 6 bases. The CDR3 sequence is 17 residues long.

This clonotype was counted at least ten times. A junction boundary mismatches the germline segment, possibly from a read error. The rearrangement links TRBV12-3 or TRBV12-4 to TRBJ2-4, with TRBD1 matching 8 bases. CDR3 length: 12 amino acids. CDR3 DNA: TGTGCCAGTGGGGTTACCGGGACAGGTTTCGACTTC. Its protein product is CASGVTGTGFDF.

In its sample, this clonotype was seen a few times. The chain employs TRBV30 and TRBJ2-5; D possibly matches TRBD1 or TRBD2 (5 bases each). Germline values: CDR1 GTSNPN, CDR2 SVGIG (reference sequence). CDR3 length equals 13 residues. The V end was cut by 2 bases, the J end by 4 bases, with 11 bases between. In DNA, the CDR3 is TGTGCCTGGAGTTCTGGGACGGTAGAGACCCAGTACTTC. It translates to CAWSSGTVETQYF.

V gene TRBV7-2 combines with J gene TRBJ2-7, with 9 bases lining up with TRBD2. Trimming cost V 2 bases and J 5 bases; bases outside gene matches: 7. The CDR3 consists of 15 residues. Germline V gene data show CDR1 as SGHTA and CDR2 as FQGNSA. CDR3 coding DNA: TGTGCCAGCAGCTTATTCGCGGGAGGGGGGAACGAGCAGTACTTC. Translated, it gives CASSLFAGGGNEQYF. The full variable domain, rest sourced from reference TRBV7-2 and TRBJ2-7, is GAGVSQSPSNKVTEKGKDVELRCDPISGHTALYWYRQSLGQGLEFLIYFQGNSAPDKSGLPSDRFSAERTGGSVSTLTIQRTQQEDSAVYLCASSLFAGGGNEQYFGPGTRLTVT.